Below, 3 T cell receptor beta chains from the same sample are listed, as sequenced in a study of blood T cell repertoires in COVID-19. Sequencing was performed with immunoSEQ multiplex PCR; in TCRdb, only in-frame clones are kept and a portion is missing. This sample has about 190,000 clones; 80% to 95% occur once, and the top ten carry 0.5% to 0.6%. The sample was peripheral blood. These receptors all stem from a man aged 45-60 years with acute or convalescent COVID-19.

The V gene is TRBV18, the J gene TRBJ2-5, with D maybe TRBD1 (5 bases). The CDR3 has 13 residues. The germline V gene encodes CDR1 KGHSH and CDR2 LQKENI. V shed 6 bases and J shed 5 bases, with 13 bases lying between them. CDR3 amino acids: CASSQGSGETQYF. CDR3 DNA: TGTGCCAGCTCGCAGGGAAGTGGGGAGACCCAGTACTTC.

This chain links TRBV3-1 (or the pseudogene TRBV3-2) with TRBJ2-3, with 9 positions matching TRBD2. CDR3 length equals 17 residues. Germline CDR1 and CDR2: LGHDT and YNNKEL (reference sequence). V gave up 4 bases and J gave up 3 bases; unmatched junction bases: 11. The CDR3 protein is CASSPFGAGGRTDTQYF. DNA for the CDR3: TGTGCCAGCAGCCCCTTTGGAGCGGGAGGTAGGACAGATACGCAGTATTTT.

The V call is TRBV5-4, the J call TRBJ2-3; 7 bases align to TRBD2. Looked up from germline, CDR1 is SGHNT and CDR2 is YYREEE (reference sequence). Trimming at V came to 0 bases and at J to 7 bases, leaving 2 bases not matched to a gene. The CDR3 is 13 residues long. The CDR3 loop reads CASSLGGSNTQYF. The CDR3 bases are TGTGCCAGCAGCTTGGGCGGGAGTAATACGCAGTATTTT.